These T cell receptor beta chains were read from a single sample in a study of OX40 agonist ivuxolimab in advanced cancers. The repertoire was sequenced with immunoSEQ multiplex PCR; TCRdb's copy has only in-frame clones and lacks some. Of approximately 70,000 clones detected, 80% to 95% appear once; the ten largest clones hold roughly 0.44%. Source: CD4+ or CD8+ T cells sorted from blood, taken in a trial of the OX40 agonist ivuxolimab. These receptors came from an adult with an advanced solid tumor such as melanoma, head and neck, liver or kidney cancer. CDR3s include the opening cysteine and the closing phenylalanine or tryptophan.

CDR3	J	length	V
CASSVTRTSGKGDTQYF	TRBJ2-3	17	TRBV2
CASSPQGSVDEQFF	TRBJ2-1	14	TRBV18
CASSLVTAYNEQFF	TRBJ2-1	14	TRBV11-3
CASSEGWNEQYF	TRBJ2-7	12	TRBV2
CASSQDPGGVYEQYF	TRBJ2-7	15	TRBV4-1
CASSILRGEGEAFF	TRBJ1-1	14	TRBV19
CAWSGGRGTGLNEQYF	TRBJ2-7	16	TRBV30
CASSVGQGPETQYF	TRBJ2-5	14	TRBV7-2
CASSSLQTGKHEQFF	TRBJ2-1	15	TRBV5-1
CASSLGELNYEQYF	TRBJ2-7	14	TRBV7-6
CASSKTGGFVNQPQHF	TRBJ1-5	16	TRBV7-8
CASSQQGYNEQFF	TRBJ2-1	13	TRBV7-2
CASSFTGVAEAFF	TRBJ1-1	13	TRBV27
CASSMQGSYTEAFF	TRBJ1-1	14	TRBV19
CASRPRGTSTTSHTQYF	TRBJ2-3	17	TRBV25-1
CASSVGGQPNTEAFF	TRBJ1-1	15	TRBV5-1
CAISESVRGYGYTF	TRBJ1-2	14	TRBV10-3
CSVSRQGSSYEQYF	TRBJ2-7	14	TRBV29-1
CASSYPQGRGEEKLFF	TRBJ1-4	16	TRBV6-6
CASSPLPPKASYYEQYF	TRBJ2-7	17	TRBV18
CASSTRDSNQPQHF	TRBJ1-5	14	TRBV18
CASSHTSGTLPKNIQYF	TRBJ2-4	17	TRBV4-2
CASSKGTGDYNEQFF	TRBJ2-1	15	TRBV19
CASSESGTGGRGEQFF	TRBJ2-1	16	TRBV10-1
CASSKVTSGGVEQFF	TRBJ2-1	15	TRBV19
CASSLEVTDTQYF	TRBJ2-3	13	TRBV5-6
CASSSGGPNQPQHF	TRBJ1-5	14	TRBV5-1
CAWSPVGRPQHF	TRBJ1-5	12	TRBV30
CASKEIREFGWDGRREYNEQFF	TRBJ2-1	22	TRBV2
CASRVSQGGYNEQFF	TRBJ2-1	15	TRBV27
CASTPPGVLSYEQYF	TRBJ2-7	15	TRBV7-2
CSVATGGYGYTF	TRBJ1-2	12	TRBV29-1
CASSAPGGDNYGYTF	TRBJ1-2	15	TRBV6-6
CASSLTTWTSGHTYNEQFF	TRBJ2-1	19	TRBV11-3
CSASQEGGYTF	TRBJ1-2	11	TRBV20-1
CASSQGSPGTSIGELFF	TRBJ2-2	17	TRBV4-3
CASSLEPAGDGQPQHF	TRBJ1-5	16	TRBV7-8
CASSLARGLLGNIQYF	TRBJ2-4	16	TRBV7-8
CASSKGQGVNYGYTF	TRBJ1-2	15	TRBV7-6
CASRLTGGEVNQPQHF	TRBJ1-5	16	TRBV6-6
CASSQAWGRGESPLHF	TRBJ1-6	16	TRBV4-3
CAISAGLGVVETSTYEQYF	TRBJ2-7	19	TRBV10-3
CASSQDKDRFFEAFF	TRBJ1-1	15	TRBV4-1
CASSLDSSGANVLTF	TRBJ2-6	15	TRBV18
CASSPLPGDTQYF	TRBJ2-3	13	TRBV5-1